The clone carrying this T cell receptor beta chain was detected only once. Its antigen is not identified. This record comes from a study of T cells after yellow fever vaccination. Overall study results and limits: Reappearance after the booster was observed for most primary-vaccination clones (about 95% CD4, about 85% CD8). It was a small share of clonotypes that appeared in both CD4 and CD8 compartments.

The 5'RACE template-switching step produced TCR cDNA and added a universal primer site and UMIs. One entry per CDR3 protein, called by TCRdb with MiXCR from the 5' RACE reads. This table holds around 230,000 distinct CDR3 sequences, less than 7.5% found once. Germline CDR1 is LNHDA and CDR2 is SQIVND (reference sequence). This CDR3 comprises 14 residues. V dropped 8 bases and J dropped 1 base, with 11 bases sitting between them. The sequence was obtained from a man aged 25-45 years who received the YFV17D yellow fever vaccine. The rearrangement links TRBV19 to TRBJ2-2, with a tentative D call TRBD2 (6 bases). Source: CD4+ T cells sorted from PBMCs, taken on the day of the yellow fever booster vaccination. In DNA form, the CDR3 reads TGTGCCAGTCTCGGGAGTTTGAACACCGGGGAGCTGTTTTTT. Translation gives CASLGSLNTGELFF.